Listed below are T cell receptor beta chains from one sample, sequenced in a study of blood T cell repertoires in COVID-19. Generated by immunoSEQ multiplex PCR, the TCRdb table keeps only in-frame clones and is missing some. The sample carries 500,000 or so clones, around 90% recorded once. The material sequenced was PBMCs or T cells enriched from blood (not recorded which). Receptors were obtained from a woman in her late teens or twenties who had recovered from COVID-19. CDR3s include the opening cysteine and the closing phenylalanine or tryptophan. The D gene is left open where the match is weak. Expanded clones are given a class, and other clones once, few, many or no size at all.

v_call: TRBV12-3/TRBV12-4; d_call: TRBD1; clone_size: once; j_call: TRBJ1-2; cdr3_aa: CASSSGGGGYTF; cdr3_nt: TGTGCCAGCAGTTCAGGGGGTGGTGGCTACACCTTC
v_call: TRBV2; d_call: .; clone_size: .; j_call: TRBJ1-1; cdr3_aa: CASSESAGDTEAFF; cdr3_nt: TGTGCCAGCAGTGAATCGGCGGGGGACACTGAAGCTTTCTTT
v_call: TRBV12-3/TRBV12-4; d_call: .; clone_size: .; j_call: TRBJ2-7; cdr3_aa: CASSKASFYEQYF; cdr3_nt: TGTGCCAGCAGCAAGGCTAGTTTCTACGAGCAGTACTTC
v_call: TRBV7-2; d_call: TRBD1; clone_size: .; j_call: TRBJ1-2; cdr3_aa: CASSLGDRERGYTF; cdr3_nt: TGTGCCAGCAGCTTAGGCGACAGGGAAAGAGGCTACACCTTC
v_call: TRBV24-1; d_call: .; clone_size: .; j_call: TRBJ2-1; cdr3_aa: CATSDLQGEQFF; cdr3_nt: TGTGCCACCAGTGATCTCCAGGGGGAGCAGTTCTTC
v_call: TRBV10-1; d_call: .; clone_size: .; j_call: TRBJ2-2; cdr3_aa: CASSTGLPGELFF; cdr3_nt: TGCGCCAGCAGTACGGGACTCCCCGGGGAGCTGTTTTTT
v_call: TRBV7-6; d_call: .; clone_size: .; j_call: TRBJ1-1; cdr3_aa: CASSLWGGPTEAFF; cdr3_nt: TGTGCCAGCAGCTTATGGGGCGGACCTACTGAAGCTTTCTTT
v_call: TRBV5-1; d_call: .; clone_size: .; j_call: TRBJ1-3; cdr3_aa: CASSLGALDRFSGNTIYF; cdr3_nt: TGCGCCAGCAGCTTGGGGGCTTTGGACAGATTCTCTGGAAACACCATATATTTT
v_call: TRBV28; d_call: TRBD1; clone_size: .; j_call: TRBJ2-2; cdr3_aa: CASSEPGTGTDGELFF; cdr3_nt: TGTGCCAGCTCCGAGCCCGGGACAGGGACGGACGGGGAGCTGTTTTTT
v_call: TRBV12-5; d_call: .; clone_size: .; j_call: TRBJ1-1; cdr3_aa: CASGLGSGHNTEAFF; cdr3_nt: TGTGCTAGTGGTTTGGGCTCAGGCCACAACACTGAAGCTTTCTTT
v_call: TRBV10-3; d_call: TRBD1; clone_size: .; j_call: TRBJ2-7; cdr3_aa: CAISGQGNNEQYF; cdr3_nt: TGTGCCATCAGTGGACAGGGAAACAACGAGCAGTACTTC
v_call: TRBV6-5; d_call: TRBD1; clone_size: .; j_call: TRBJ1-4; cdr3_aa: CASNPEGAGGEKLFF; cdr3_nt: TGTGCCAGCAACCCTGAGGGGGCAGGCGGTGAAAAACTGTTTTTT
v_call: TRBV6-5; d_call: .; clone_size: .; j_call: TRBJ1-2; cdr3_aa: CASSYRMGRDGYTF; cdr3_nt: TGTGCCAGCAGTTACCGCATGGGTCGGGATGGCTACACCTTC
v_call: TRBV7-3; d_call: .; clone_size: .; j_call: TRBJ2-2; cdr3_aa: CASSFWANTGELFF; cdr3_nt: TGTGCCAGCAGCTTTTGGGCTAACACCGGGGAGCTGTTTTTT
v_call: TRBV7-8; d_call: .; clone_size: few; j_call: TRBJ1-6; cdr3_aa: CASSLTGGDSPLHF; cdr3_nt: TGTGCCAGCAGCTTAACAGGTGGTGATTCACCCCTCCACTTT
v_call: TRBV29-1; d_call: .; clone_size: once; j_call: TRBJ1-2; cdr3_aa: CSVEVARGLIHYGYTF; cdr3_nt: TGCAGCGTTGAAGTCGCTAGGGGCCTCATCCACTATGGCTACACCTTT
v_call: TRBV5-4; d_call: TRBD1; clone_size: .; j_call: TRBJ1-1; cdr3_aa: CASRSGTGSNEAFF; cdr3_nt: TGTGCCAGCAGATCCGGGACAGGGTCGAATGAAGCTTTCTTT
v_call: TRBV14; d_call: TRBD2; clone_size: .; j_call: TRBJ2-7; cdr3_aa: CASSQDRGVQYF; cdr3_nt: TGTGCCAGCAGCCAAGACCGGGGGGTGCAGTACTTC
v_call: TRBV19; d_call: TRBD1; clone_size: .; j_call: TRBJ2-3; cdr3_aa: CASSTSGTGVYTDTQYF; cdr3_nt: TGTGCCAGTAGTACCTCGGGTACAGGGGTCTACACAGATACGCAGTATTTT
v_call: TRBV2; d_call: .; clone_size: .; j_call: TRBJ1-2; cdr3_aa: CASRGDTGDLYGYTF; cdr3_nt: TGTGCCAGCCGGGGGGACACAGGAGACCTTTATGGCTACACCTTC
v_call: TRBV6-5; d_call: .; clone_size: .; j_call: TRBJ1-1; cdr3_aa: CASSYSGLAFF; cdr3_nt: TGTGCCAGCAGTTACTCCGGGTTAGCTTTCTTT
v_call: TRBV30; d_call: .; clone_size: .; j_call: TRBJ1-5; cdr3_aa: CAWSGQSNQPQHF; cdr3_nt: TGTGCCTGGAGTGGTCAGAGCAATCAGCCCCAGCATTTT
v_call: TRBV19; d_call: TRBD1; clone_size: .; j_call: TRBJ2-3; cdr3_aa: CASSIRTGLGTDTQYF; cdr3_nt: TGTGCCAGTAGTATCCGGACAGGGTTGGGCACAGATACGCAGTATTTT
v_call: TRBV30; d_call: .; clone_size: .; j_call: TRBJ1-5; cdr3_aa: CAWSPPGRGDQPQHF; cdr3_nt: TGTGCCTGGAGTCCCCCGGGGCGGGGGGATCAGCCCCAGCATTTT
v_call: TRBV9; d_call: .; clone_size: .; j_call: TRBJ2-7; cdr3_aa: CASSSLEGAQYEQYF; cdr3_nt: TGTGCCAGCAGCTCCTTGGAGGGGGCGCAGTACGAGCAGTACTTC
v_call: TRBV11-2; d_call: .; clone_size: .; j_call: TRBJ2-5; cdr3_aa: CASSLLSAGETQYF; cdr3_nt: TGTGCCAGCAGCTTATTGTCTGCGGGAGAGACCCAGTACTTC
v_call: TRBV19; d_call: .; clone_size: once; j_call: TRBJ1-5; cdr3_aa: CASSPTFSGQTLNQPQHF; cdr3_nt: TGTGCCAGTAGTCCTACTTTTAGTGGACAGACCCTCAATCAGCCCCAGCATTTT
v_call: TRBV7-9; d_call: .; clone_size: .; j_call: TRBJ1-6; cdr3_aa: CASSIGAGADSPLHF; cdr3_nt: TGTGCCAGCAGTATAGGGGCAGGAGCCGATTCACCCCTCCACTTT
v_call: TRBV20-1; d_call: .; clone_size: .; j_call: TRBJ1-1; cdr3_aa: CSAEGNTEAFF; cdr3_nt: TGCAGTGCTGAGGGGAACACTGAAGCTTTCTTT
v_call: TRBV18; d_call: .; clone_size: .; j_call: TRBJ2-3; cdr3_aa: CASSRNRVPGTDTQYF; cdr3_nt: TGTGCCAGCTCACGTAACAGGGTCCCCGGCACAGATACGCAGTATTTT
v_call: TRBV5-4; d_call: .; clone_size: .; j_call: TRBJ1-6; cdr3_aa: CASSLGLSPLHF; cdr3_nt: TGTGCCAGCAGCTTGGGGCTGTCACCCCTCCACTTT
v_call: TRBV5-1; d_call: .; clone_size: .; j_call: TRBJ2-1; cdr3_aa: CASGHPGQDEQFF; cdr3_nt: TGCGCCAGCGGGCACCCAGGCCAGGATGAGCAGTTCTTC
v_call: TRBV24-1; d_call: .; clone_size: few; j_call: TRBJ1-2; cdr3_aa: CATSGEEGGYTF; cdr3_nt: TGTGCCACCAGTGGGGAGGAAGGCGGCTACACCTTC
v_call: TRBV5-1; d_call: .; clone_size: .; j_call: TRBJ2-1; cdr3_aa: CASSAGLSYNEQFF; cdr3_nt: TGCGCCAGCAGCGCGGGTCTCTCCTACAATGAGCAGTTCTTC
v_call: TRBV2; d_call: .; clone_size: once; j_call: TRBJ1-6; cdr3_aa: CASSVPRGVNSPLHF; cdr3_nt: TGTGCCAGCAGTGTCCCCAGGGGAGTGAATTCACCCCTCCACTTT
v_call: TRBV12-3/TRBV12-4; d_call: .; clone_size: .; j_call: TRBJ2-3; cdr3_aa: CASIRGATDTQYF; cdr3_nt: TGTGCCAGCATCCGGGGGGCCACAGATACGCAGTATTTT
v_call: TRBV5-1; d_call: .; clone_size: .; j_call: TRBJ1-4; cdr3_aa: CASSLTGTGSGEKLFF; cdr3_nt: TGCGCCAGCAGCTTGACAGGAACCGGATCCGGGGAAAAACTGTTTTTT
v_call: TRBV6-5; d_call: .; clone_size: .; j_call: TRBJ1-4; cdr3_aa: CASSYSPGVGEKLFF; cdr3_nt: TGTGCCAGCAGTTACTCTCCGGGGGTTGGGGAAAAACTGTTTTTT
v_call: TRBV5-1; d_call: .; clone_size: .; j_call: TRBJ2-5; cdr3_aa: CASSLLLANQETQYF; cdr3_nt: TGCGCCAGCAGCTTGCTGCTAGCGAACCAAGAGACCCAGTACTTC
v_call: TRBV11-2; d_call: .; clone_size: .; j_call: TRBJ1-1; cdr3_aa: CASSISGGTEAFF; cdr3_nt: TGTGCCAGCAGCATCTCGGGAGGGACTGAAGCTTTCTTT
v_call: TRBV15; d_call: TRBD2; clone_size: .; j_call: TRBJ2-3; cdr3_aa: CATTRDYLTDTQYF; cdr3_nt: TGTGCCACTACCCGGGACTACCTCACAGATACGCAGTATTTT
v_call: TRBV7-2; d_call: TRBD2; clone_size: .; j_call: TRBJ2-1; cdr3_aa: CASSLQTSPGPQFF; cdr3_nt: TGTGCCAGCAGCCTCCAGACTAGCCCCGGCCCGCAGTTCTTC
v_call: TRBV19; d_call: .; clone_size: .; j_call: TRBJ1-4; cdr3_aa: CASSIQGRGNEKLFF; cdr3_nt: TGTGCCAGTAGTATTCAGGGAAGGGGAAATGAAAAACTGTTTTTT
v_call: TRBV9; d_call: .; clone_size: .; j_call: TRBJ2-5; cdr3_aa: CASSVDDFQETQYF; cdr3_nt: TGTGCCAGCAGCGTAGATGACTTCCAAGAGACCCAGTACTTC
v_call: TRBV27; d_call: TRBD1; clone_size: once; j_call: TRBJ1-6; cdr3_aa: CASSSGGSPLHF; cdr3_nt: TGTGCCAGCAGTTCAGGGGGCTCACCCCTCCACTTT
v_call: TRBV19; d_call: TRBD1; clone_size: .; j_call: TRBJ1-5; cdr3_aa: CASSAWGTGRSQPQHF; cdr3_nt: TGTGCCAGTAGTGCCTGGGGGACAGGGCGCAGTCAGCCCCAGCATTTT
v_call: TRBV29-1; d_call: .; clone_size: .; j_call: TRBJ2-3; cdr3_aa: CSVVGVTTDTQYF; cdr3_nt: TGCAGCGTTGTAGGAGTAACCACAGATACGCAGTATTTT
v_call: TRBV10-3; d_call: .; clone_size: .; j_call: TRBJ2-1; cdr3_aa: CAISRDLDRSGDEQFF; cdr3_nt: TGTGCCATCAGCCGAGACCTGGATCGGTCTGGAGATGAGCAGTTCTTC
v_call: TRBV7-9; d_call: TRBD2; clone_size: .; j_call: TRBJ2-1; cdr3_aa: CASSLAVTSGYNEQFF; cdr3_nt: TGTGCCAGCAGCTTAGCGGTTACTAGCGGGTACAATGAGCAGTTCTTC